A selection of T cell receptor beta chains follows, all from one sample in a study of graft-versus-host responses after intestinal transplantation. These receptors lack a known antigen. Profiled with immunoSEQ multiplex PCR; TCRdb holds only in-frame clones, not every one. This table holds around 100,000 clones, over 85% found once. The sequenced sample was unstimulated CD8+ T cells sorted from spleen or lymph node cells, obtained before intestinal transplant. These receptors were collected from a human donor who received an intestinal transplant. Each CDR3 is given with its conserved first and last residue. Fields, in order: CDR3 length, J gene, clone size, V gene, D gene, CDR3 DNA, CDR3 protein. D genes are given only for firm matches. Size tells how often a clone was seen (once, few, many) or the class of an expanded clone, and some rows leave it out.

length: 16; J: TRBJ1-1; size: .; V: TRBV7-6; D: .; DNA: TGTGCCAGCAGCTTAGGCTCAGGAGGGGGGGGCACTGAAGCTTTCTTT; CDR3: CASSLGSGGGGTEAFF
length: 12; J: TRBJ2-3; size: .; V: TRBV19; D: .; DNA: TGTGCCAGTAGGAAGGTTGAGGGGGAGGAGTATTTT; CDR3: CASRKVEGEEYF
length: 15; J: TRBJ2-1; size: once; V: TRBV6-6; D: .; DNA: TGTGCCAGCAGTTTACCAGAAGCCTCCTACAATGAGCAGTTCTTC; CDR3: CASSLPEASYNEQFF
length: 14; J: TRBJ1-2; size: .; V: TRBV5-1; D: TRBD1; DNA: TGCGCCAGCAGCCCTACAGGGGGCCTTGATGGCTACACCTTC; CDR3: CASSPTGGLDGYTF
length: 18; J: TRBJ1-5; size: .; V: TRBV4-1; D: TRBD1; DNA: TGCGCCAGCAGCAGAGGTCCGACAGGGGGCTATAGCAATCAGCCCCAGCATTTT; CDR3: CASSRGPTGGYSNQPQHF
length: 15; J: TRBJ2-1; size: once; V: TRBV27; D: .; DNA: TGTGCCAGCAGTTTGTCCTATGATAGGAGCAATGAGCAGTTCTTC; CDR3: CASSLSYDRSNEQFF
length: 12; J: TRBJ1-1; size: .; V: TRBV4-1; D: .; DNA: TGCGCCAGCAGCCACCATAACACTGAAGCTTTCTTT; CDR3: CASSHHNTEAFF
length: 12; J: TRBJ2-2; size: few; V: TRBV5-1; D: .; DNA: TGCGCCAGCAGCCTAACGTCCGGGGAGCTGTTTTTT; CDR3: CASSLTSGELFF
length: 14; J: TRBJ2-2; size: .; V: TRBV7-7; D: .; DNA: TGTGCCAGCAGCGCGGGCGTACTTCCCGGGGAGCTGTTTTTT; CDR3: CASSAGVLPGELFF
length: 15; J: TRBJ2-1; size: .; V: TRBV7-6; D: .; DNA: TGTGCCAGCAGCGCCGGGCCCTCCTCCTACAATGAGCAGTTCTTC; CDR3: CASSAGPSSYNEQFF
length: 16; J: TRBJ1-5; size: once; V: TRBV15; D: TRBD1; DNA: TGTGCCACCAGCAGAGATAGGACAGGGATGAATCAGCCCCAGCATTTT; CDR3: CATSRDRTGMNQPQHF
length: 14; J: TRBJ2-5; size: .; V: TRBV10-3; D: .; DNA: TGTGCCATCAGTGAGTCGTCCGGGGCCTGGGCCCAGTACTTC; CDR3: CAISESSGAWAQYF
length: 11; J: TRBJ1-3; size: .; V: TRBV19; D: .; DNA: TGTGCCAGTAGTATTCCCTTCACCATATATTTT; CDR3: CASSIPFTIYF
length: 14; J: TRBJ2-5; size: once; V: TRBV6-5; D: .; DNA: TGTGCCAGCAGTCCAGGACGGCTCCAAGAGACCCAGTACTTC; CDR3: CASSPGRLQETQYF
length: 14; J: TRBJ2-7; size: .; V: TRBV2; D: TRBD2; DNA: TGTGCCAGCACCAATGGACTAGGGTCGGGAGAGCAGTACTTC; CDR3: CASTNGLGSGEQYF
length: 13; J: TRBJ2-5; size: .; V: TRBV30; D: .; DNA: TGTGCCTGGAGTGTAGGAGGGCTAGAGACCCAGTACTTC; CDR3: CAWSVGGLETQYF
length: 19; J: TRBJ2-2; size: .; V: TRBV14; D: TRBD1; DNA: TGTGCCAGCAGCCAAGAGTCTGGACAGGGGGCTCTCCGACCCGGGGAGCTGTTTTTT; CDR3: CASSQESGQGALRPGELFF
length: 12; J: TRBJ1-1; size: .; V: TRBV6-5; D: TRBD1; DNA: TGTGCCAGCTGTACAGGGGGTAATGAAGCTTTCTTT; CDR3: CASCTGGNEAFF
length: 14; J: TRBJ1-1; size: .; V: TRBV9; D: TRBD1; DNA: TGTGCCAGCAGCGACGGGACAGGCTACACTGAAGCTTTCTTT; CDR3: CASSDGTGYTEAFF
length: 15; J: TRBJ2-7; size: .; V: TRBV11-2; D: .; DNA: TGTGCCAGCAGCTTAGATCCGGGCGCTCTCTACGAGCAGTACTTC; CDR3: CASSLDPGALYEQYF
length: 14; J: TRBJ1-6; size: .; V: TRBV25-1; D: TRBD1; DNA: TGTGCCAGCAGTGTAGGGGGCAAGGTTTCACCCCTCCACTTT; CDR3: CASSVGGKVSPLHF
length: 16; J: TRBJ1-1; size: .; V: TRBV7-9; D: .; DNA: TGTGCCAGCAGCTCCATTAACGGGGGCAGGAGCACTGAAGCTTTCTTT; CDR3: CASSSINGGRSTEAFF
length: 13; J: TRBJ2-5; size: .; V: TRBV27; D: .; DNA: TGTGCCAGCAGCCGCCAAGCCCCTGAGACCCAGTACTTC; CDR3: CASSRQAPETQYF
length: 13; J: TRBJ2-7; size: .; V: TRBV7-9; D: .; DNA: TGTGCCAGCAGCTTAGGTCCGGGCCTGGAGCAGTACTTC; CDR3: CASSLGPGLEQYF
length: 14; J: TRBJ1-1; size: .; V: TRBV4-1; D: .; DNA: TGCGCCAGCAGCCAAAGTCAGGGAAACACTGAAGCTTTCTTT; CDR3: CASSQSQGNTEAFF
length: 19; J: TRBJ1-4; size: .; V: TRBV5-1; D: TRBD1; DNA: TGCGCCAGCAGCCAGCCGGGACAGCCAAAAGAGGGAACTAATGAAAAACTGTTTTTT; CDR3: CASSQPGQPKEGTNEKLFF
length: 18; J: TRBJ1-2; size: .; V: TRBV19; D: TRBD1; DNA: TGTGCCAGTAGTATAATTCTTCGGACAGGGGGCGCAGACTATGGCTACACCTTC; CDR3: CASSIILRTGGADYGYTF
length: 15; J: TRBJ1-4; size: once; V: TRBV6-5; D: .; DNA: TGTGCCAGCAGTTATTGGCAGGGTACTAATGAAAAACTGTTTTTT; CDR3: CASSYWQGTNEKLFF
length: 14; J: TRBJ1-5; size: .; V: TRBV9; D: .; DNA: TGTGCCAGCAGCCTCGGATTGGGCAATCAGCCCCAGCATTTT; CDR3: CASSLGLGNQPQHF
length: 16; J: TRBJ2-5; size: .; V: TRBV5-1; D: TRBD1; DNA: TGCGCCAGCAGCGCCTCCGGGACAGAGAGTGGAGAGACCCAGTACTTC; CDR3: CASSASGTESGETQYF
length: 12; J: TRBJ1-1; size: .; V: TRBV7-9; D: .; DNA: TGTGCCAGCAGCTCGCTATACACTGAAGCTTTCTTT; CDR3: CASSSLYTEAFF
length: 13; J: TRBJ1-2; size: .; V: TRBV29-1; D: .; DNA: TGCAGCGTCCGGACAGCATCTAACTATGGCTACACCTTC; CDR3: CSVRTASNYGYTF
length: 14; J: TRBJ2-1; size: .; V: TRBV5-1; D: TRBD2; DNA: TGCGCCAGCAGCTGGGGAGCGGGGAGGAATGAGCAGTTCTTC; CDR3: CASSWGAGRNEQFF
length: 15; J: TRBJ1-1; size: .; V: TRBV19; D: TRBD1; DNA: TGTGCCAGTAGTATGCGGACAGGTCTGGACACTGAAGCTTTCTTT; CDR3: CASSMRTGLDTEAFF
length: 15; J: TRBJ1-5; size: few; V: TRBV6-1; D: .; DNA: TGTGCCAGCAGTGAATACGCAACAGACAATCAGCCCCAGCATTTT; CDR3: CASSEYATDNQPQHF
length: 17; J: TRBJ2-1; size: .; V: TRBV7-6; D: .; DNA: TGTGCCAGCAGAAATCCTTTACGGGGGAACTCCTACAATGAGCAGTTCTTC; CDR3: CASRNPLRGNSYNEQFF
length: 18; J: TRBJ2-3; size: .; V: TRBV7-9; D: .; DNA: TGTGCCAGCAGCTTAACAGCCCTGGCAGGGGTGCTTACTGATACGCAGTATTTT; CDR3: CASSLTALAGVLTDTQYF
length: 13; J: TRBJ1-2; size: .; V: TRBV27; D: .; DNA: TGTGCCAGCAGTTTGGGACTCTTCTATGGCTACACCTTC; CDR3: CASSLGLFYGYTF
length: 15; J: TRBJ1-5; size: .; V: TRBV5-5; D: TRBD1; DNA: TGTGCCAGCAGCTCGGGACAGGGAGGCAATCAGCCCCAGCATTTT; CDR3: CASSSGQGGNQPQHF
length: 16; J: TRBJ2-7; size: .; V: TRBV11-1; D: TRBD1; DNA: TGTGCCAGCAGCTCACATAGGGGACAGGGAGCCTACGAGCAGTACTTC; CDR3: CASSSHRGQGAYEQYF
length: 17; J: TRBJ1-6; size: .; V: TRBV5-4; D: .; DNA: TGTGCCAGCAGCTTTGTCCAGGGAAGCTCCTATAATTCACCCCTCCACTTT; CDR3: CASSFVQGSSYNSPLHF
length: 15; J: TRBJ1-6; size: .; V: TRBV27; D: TRBD1; DNA: TGTGCCAGCAGTTTGGGGACAGGGCCTAATTCACCCCTCCACTTT; CDR3: CASSLGTGPNSPLHF
length: 18; J: TRBJ2-1; size: .; V: TRBV7-3; D: .; DNA: TGTGCCAGCAGCTTAAAAAGAAGGAGATCGGGCTCCTACAATGAGCAGTTCTTC; CDR3: CASSLKRRRSGSYNEQFF
length: 18; J: TRBJ1-2; size: once; V: TRBV7-9; D: TRBD1; DNA: TGTGCCAGCAGCTCAAACACAGGGGGGAAGAACACTAACTATGGCTACACCTTC; CDR3: CASSSNTGGKNTNYGYTF
length: 11; J: TRBJ2-3; size: .; V: TRBV5-1; D: .; DNA: TGCGCCAGCAGCTTGGTTGACACGCAGTATTTT; CDR3: CASSLVDTQYF
length: 10; J: TRBJ2-7; size: .; V: TRBV6-5; D: .; DNA: TGTGCCAGCAGTGGATTCGAGCAGTACTTC; CDR3: CASSGFEQYF
length: 15; J: TRBJ2-3; size: .; V: TRBV29-1; D: TRBD2; DNA: TGCAGCGTTGATGGACTAGTCGTCACCCCCTCTACGCAGTATTTT; CDR3: CSVDGLVVTPSTQYF
length: 18; J: TRBJ2-5; size: .; V: TRBV13; D: TRBD2; DNA: TGTGCCAGCAGCGCTCGACTAGCGGGGGGGCCGACGAGGGAGACCCAGTACTTC; CDR3: CASSARLAGGPTRETQYF
length: 10; J: TRBJ1-1; size: .; V: TRBV2; D: .; DNA: TGTGCCAGCAGAGGCGGTGAAGCTTTCTTT; CDR3: CASRGGEAFF
length: 12; J: TRBJ1-1; size: .; V: TRBV5-1; D: .; DNA: TGCGCCAGCAGCCTAGACGGGAGTGAAGCTTTCTTT; CDR3: CASSLDGSEAFF
length: 16; J: TRBJ2-5; size: .; V: TRBV4-1; D: TRBD2; DNA: TGCGCCAGCAGCCCATTAGCGGGGGCCATCCAAGAGACCCAGTACTTC; CDR3: CASSPLAGAIQETQYF
length: 11; J: TRBJ2-1; size: .; V: TRBV27; D: .; DNA: TGTGCCAGCAGTTTCGGACAGAGCCTGTTCTTC; CDR3: CASSFGQSLFF
length: 15; J: TRBJ2-2; size: .; V: TRBV9; D: .; DNA: TGTGCCAGCAGTGTTGAGTCTAGTTCCACCGGGGAGCTGTTTTTT; CDR3: CASSVESSSTGELFF
length: 13; J: TRBJ2-7; size: once; V: TRBV6-1; D: .; DNA: TGTGCCAGCAGCCCTGGCGGAGCGGACGAGCAGTACTTC; CDR3: CASSPGGADEQYF
length: 16; J: TRBJ2-1; size: .; V: TRBV5-6; D: TRBD2; DNA: TGTGCCAGCAGTTATCTAGCGGGGAGCTCCTACAATGAGCAGTTCTTC; CDR3: CASSYLAGSSYNEQFF
length: 13; J: TRBJ1-6; size: .; V: TRBV25-1; D: .; DNA: TGTGCCAGCAGTGAGGTCCTAAATTCACCCCTCCACTTT; CDR3: CASSEVLNSPLHF
length: 11; J: TRBJ2-5; size: .; V: TRBV7-7; D: .; DNA: TGTGCCAGCAGCTTGGGTGGGACCCAGTACTTC; CDR3: CASSLGGTQYF